The next 30 T cell receptor beta chains were all read from a single sample in a study of T cells in women clearing cervical HPV infection. Produced via immunoSEQ multiplex PCR; TCRdb's table is partial and in-frame only. Across about 22,000 clones, the top ten clones capture 2.5% to 3.5% of the sample. The sequenced material came from blood buffy coat. The receptors here all came from a woman aged 18 to 75 with a cervical HPV16 infection that either progressed to CIN3+ or cleared (not recorded which).

To note about this clone: Sequencing ends 3 residues short of the CDR3 end; the germline J gene provides the rest. The V call is TRBV7-9, the J call TRBJ2-2; TRBD1 agrees at 10 bases. Germline CDR1 is SEHNR and CDR2 is FQNEAQ (reference sequence). The CDR3 is made up of 15 amino acids. The trim removed 5 bases at V and 3 bases at J, leaving 3 bases unmatched. This CDR3 is CASSEGTGDTGELFF. Partial CDR3 DNA: TGTGCCAGCAGCGAAGGGACAGGGGACACCGGGGAG.

As regards this clone: The read terminates 3 residues ahead of where the CDR3 ends, so the germline J gene completes it. The V gene is TRBV2, the J gene TRBJ2-2; 10 nucleotides align to TRBD2. The CDR3 is made up of 15 amino acids. The V gene end was trimmed by 5 bases and the J gene end by 6 bases; junction bases not matched to a gene: 6. Germline loops: CDR1 SNHLY, CDR2 FYNNEI. Partial CDR3 DNA: TGTGCCAGCAGTATCACTAGCGGGACGGCCGGGGAG. Translating it yields CASSITSGTAGE. The entire CDR3 protein reads CASSITSGTAGELFF.

The CDR3 DNA, read in part, is TGTGCCAGTATTAGGAGGGACAGACGCACGGTTGGC. Its translation is CASIRRDRRTVG. The whole CDR3 reads CASIRRDRRTVGYTF. The chain recombines TRBV19 with TRBJ1-2; 7 bases are shared with TRBD1. The CDR3 extends 3 residues past the end of the read, so its final part is completed from the germline J gene. From germline, CDR1 is LNHDA and CDR2 SQIVND (reference sequence). CDR3 length: 15 amino acids. J lost 7 bases, V lost 7 bases, and 15 bases had no gene match.

For this clone: The CDR3 goes on 3 residues after the read ends, and that part is filled in from the germline J gene. This chain uses TRBV5-4 with TRBJ2-7; D is unclear. Germline loops: CDR1 SGHNT, CDR2 YYREEE (reference sequence). Trimming took 2 bases from V and 2 from J, leaving 8 bases between them. The CDR3 totals 13 residues. The CDR3 sequence: CASSFFGTYEQYF. CDR3 DNA (partial): TGTGCCAGCAGCTTTTTCGGTACCTACGAG.

This clone shows up as medium-sized by frequency. The read gets to within 3 residues of the CDR3 end, and the germline J gene fills in the rest. The V gene is TRBV6-1, the J gene TRBJ2-4; the match to TRBD1 covers 9 bases. Germline lookup yields CDR1 MNHNS and CDR2 SASEGT. The CDR3 covers 14 residues. The CDR3 protein is CASSAPGQGVFQYF. CDR3 bases read: TGTGCCAGCAGTGCGCCGGGACAGGGTGTTTTT.

Regarding this clone: The read is 3 residues too short to cover the CDR3 end, so that end is filled in from the germline J gene. The rearrangement links TRBV18 to TRBJ2-3; 9 positions match TRBD1. The CDR3 extends over 16 amino acids. V lost 3 bases and J lost 1; bases outside the gene matches: 5. Germline CDR1 reads KGHSH; CDR2 reads LQKENI. This CDR3 reads CASSPRQGVGTDTQYF. The CDR3 bases that were read are TGTGCCAGCTCACCCAGACAGGGGGTGGGCACAGATACG.

Regarding this clone: The read terminates 3 residues before the CDR3 end, so the remaining end is supplied by the germline J gene. This sequence joins TRBV30 and TRBJ2-3; TRBD2 agrees at 8 bases. The V gene's germline CDR1 is GTSNPN and CDR2 SVGIG (reference sequence). CDR3 length: 12 amino acids. The J segment lost 6 bases and the V segment lost 8 bases, leaving 7 bases of the junction unmatched. CDR3 DNA (partial): TGTGCCCACGAAGCGGGAGCTGATACG. Translation gives CAHEAGADT. The full CDR3 reads CAHEAGADTQYF.

As to this clone: Read data end 3 residues before the CDR3 end; the end is taken from the germline J gene. This rearrangement joins TRBV19 to TRBJ1-2; the D is unclear. The V end lost 2 bases, the J end lost 3 bases, and 7 bases lay between the germline ends. Germline CDR1 is LNHDA and CDR2 is SQIVND (reference sequence). This CDR3 region has 13 residues. The CDR3: CASSINEDYGYTF. The covered CDR3 bases are TGTGCCAGTAGTATAAACGAGGACTATGGC.

On this clone: From the germline J gene comes the end of the CDR3, since the read stops 3 residues before it. This rearrangement joins TRBV19 to TRBJ2-7; 7 nucleotides agree with TRBD1. The CDR3 runs 11 residues. In germline, CDR1 is LNHDA, CDR2 SQIVND (reference sequence). The J segment lost 4 bases and the V segment lost 9 bases, leaving 3 bases of the junction unmatched. CDR3 amino acids: CASGTEYEQYF. CDR3 bases read: TGTGCCAGCGGGACAGAATACGAG.

For this clone: The CDR3 is cut off 3 residues early in the read; its end comes from the germline J gene. This chain links TRBV10-3 with TRBJ2-1, with D maybe TRBD2 (6 bases). Germline V gene sequence: CDR1 ENHRY, CDR2 SYGVKD. Trimming pared 6 bases from V and 2 bases from J, leaving 14 bases between. The CDR3 runs 15 residues. The CDR3 loop reads CAISAGRDTYNEQFF. Incomplete CDR3 DNA: TGTGCCATCAGCGCCGGGCGGGATACCTACAATGAG.

As concerns this clone: The read finishes 3 residues shy of the CDR3 end, and the germline J gene is used to complete it. The chain is built from TRBV6-4 and TRBJ2-3, with TRBD2 as a possible D gene (6 bases). The germline V and J ends were trimmed by 3 bases and 0 bases, with 10 bases remaining between them. Germline V gene sequence: CDR1 MRHNA, CDR2 SNTAGT. CDR3 size: 15 residues. CDR3 DNA, as far as it was read: TGTGCCAGCAGTGATGGTAGCGGCAGCACAGATACG. Its protein is CASSDGSGSTDT. The entire CDR3 protein reads CASSDGSGSTDTQYF.

About this clone: The read ends 3 residues early relative to the CDR3; the germline J gene fills the gap. This chain connects TRBV18 to TRBJ1-5, with D hard to call. Germline V lookup: CDR1 KGHSH, CDR2 LQKENI. The CDR3 is 13 amino acids. V lost 4 bases and J 2 bases, leaving 6 bases between the germline ends. Here the CDR3 reads CASSLSGNQPQHF. Incomplete CDR3 DNA: TGTGCCAGCTCACTTTCGGGCAATCAGCCC.

To note about this clone: Sequencing ends 3 residues short of the CDR3 end; the germline J gene provides the rest. The chain is built from TRBV5-4 and TRBJ2-4; a weak D match, TRBD1 (6 bases). In germline, CDR1 is SGHNT, CDR2 YYREEE (reference sequence). The CDR3 runs to 13 residues. V lost 1 base and J lost 5, with 7 bases in between. The CDR3 DNA, read in part, is TGTGCCAGCAGCTTGACAGGGCAAAACATT. Protein: CASSLTGQNI. The CDR3 as a whole reads CASSLTGQNIQYF.

In the case of this clone: From the germline J gene comes the end of the CDR3, since the read stops 3 residues before it. The V call is TRBV5-4, the J call TRBJ2-5; D is possibly TRBD2 (5 bases). In germline, CDR1 is SGHNT, CDR2 YYREEE (reference sequence). The CDR3 spans 14 residues. V was clipped by 4 bases and J by 4 bases, with 14 bases between them. The sequenced part of the CDR3 DNA is TGTGCCAGCAGCCTCCGGGGTGTGGGAGAGACC. Encoded protein: CASSLRGVGET. The entire CDR3 protein reads CASSLRGVGETQYF.

CDR3 bases read: TGTGCCAGTAGTCCTCGCAATCAGCCC. Amino acids: CASSPRNQP. The full CDR3 reads CASSPRNQPQHF. The V call is TRBV19, the J call TRBJ1-5, with D unclear. The read ends 3 residues early relative to the CDR3; the germline J gene fills the gap. V gave up 5 bases and J gave up 2 bases, with 4 bases separating them. Germline CDR1 is LNHDA and CDR2 is SQIVND (reference sequence). The length of the CDR3 is 12 residues.

Details on this clone: The CDR3 goes on 3 residues after the read ends, and that part is filled in from the germline J gene. The chain has TRBV18 and TRBJ2-1; D is perhaps TRBD1 (5 bases). This CDR3 spans 14 amino acids. Germline V gene sequence: CDR1 KGHSH, CDR2 LQKENI. Trimming stripped 1 base from V and 9 bases from J, with 13 bases between. The CDR3 is CASSPLRDSSEQFF. The CDR3 bases that were read are TGTGCCAGCTCACCACTCAGGGATTCTAGTGAG.

Concerning this clone itself: The read terminates 3 residues ahead of where the CDR3 ends, so the germline J gene completes it. The chain uses TRBV11-2 and TRBJ2-6; D remains ambiguous. The CDR3 is 15 amino acids. In germline, CDR1 is SGHAT, CDR2 FQNNGV. V was pared by 5 bases and J by 0 bases, with 8 bases between. CDR3 bases read: TGTGCCAGCAGCCTCGCTAGCTCTGGGGCCAACGTC. Amino acids: CASSLASSGANV. The full CDR3 sequence reads CASSLASSGANVLTF.

To note about this clone: The CDR3 is cut off 3 residues early in the read; its end comes from the germline J gene. The genes are TRBV7-6 and TRBJ2-5; D possibly corresponds to TRBD1 (6 bases). The CDR3 is 15 residues long. The V and J ends lost 3 bases and 5 bases respectively, with 16 bases between them. The germline V gene has CDR1 SGHVS and CDR2 FNYEAQ. The covered CDR3 bases are TGTGCCAGCAGCTTGGTGGACAGTTTAGGGGAGACC. Its translation: CASSLVDSLGET. The whole CDR3 sequence is CASSLVDSLGETQYF.

A note on this clone: The read ends 3 residues before the CDR3 terminus; that terminus is restored from the germline J gene. The V gene is TRBV7-4, the J gene TRBJ2-3; TRBD2 matches 12 bases. Germline CDR1 reads SGHVT; CDR2 reads SQSDAQ. V was pared by 5 bases and J by 3 bases, with 6 bases of the junction left unmatched. CDR3 length: 16 residues. The part of the CDR3 DNA that was read is TGTGCCAGCAGCCCTCTAGCGGGAGGGCCGACAGATACG. Protein product: CASSPLAGGPTDT. The full CDR3 protein reads CASSPLAGGPTDTQYF.

For this clone: The DNA ends 3 residues before the CDR3 does, and the rest of the CDR3 is filled in from the germline J gene. The chain uses TRBV14 and TRBJ2-3; D is unresolved. CDR1 is SGHDN and CDR2 is FVKESK in the germline V gene. CDR3 length equals 15 residues. The germline V and J ends were trimmed by 1 base and 2 bases, with 10 bases remaining between them. This CDR3 reads CASSQGYSLTDTQYF. CDR3 DNA, as far as it was read: TGTGCCAGCAGCCAAGGTTACAGCCTCACAGATACG.

On this clone itself: The read falls 3 residues short of the CDR3 end, and the missing part is taken from the germline J gene. This chain links TRBV5-6 with TRBJ1-2; D uncertain. The germline CDR1 and CDR2 sequences are SGHDT and YYEEEE. V was clipped by 3 bases and J by 7 bases, with 16 bases between them. The CDR3 runs 14 residues. CDR3 protein: CASSWVQVSAGYTF. Incomplete CDR3 DNA: TGTGCCAGCAGCTGGGTCCAGGTCTCGGCTGGC.

Comment on this clone: The missing CDR3 end, 3 residues past where the read stops, is filled in from the germline J gene. This chain uses TRBV6-4 with TRBJ1-1; D unclear. This CDR3 has 13 residues. The germline V gene has CDR1 MRHNA and CDR2 SNTAGT. This CDR3 reads CASSDSGLGRAFF. The covered CDR3 bases are TGTGCCAGCAGTGACTCGGGCCTGGGCCGG.

Worth noting for this clone: The CDR3 extends 3 residues past the end of the read, so its final part is completed from the germline J gene. The chain is built from TRBV18 and TRBJ2-3, with 8 bases aligning to TRBD2. This CDR3 has 14 residues. Unmatched junction bases numbered 3, after V lost 3 bases and J lost 4 bases. Germline CDR1 KGHSH, CDR2 LQKENI. The CDR3 DNA, read in part, is TGTGCCAGCTCACCTGAGCGGGAGTCAGATACG. Residues: CASSPERESDT. The full-length CDR3 reads as CASSPERESDTQYF. Combining the CDR3 with reference TRBV18 and TRBJ2-3 gives the whole variable domain NAGVMQNPRHLVRRRGQEARLRCSPMKGHSHVYWYRQLPEEGLKFMVYLQKENIIDESGMPKERFSAEFPKEGPSILRIQQVVRGDSAAYFCASSPERESDTQYFGPGTRLTVL.

Notes on this clone: The read is 3 residues too short to cover the CDR3 end, so that end is filled in from the germline J gene. The genes are TRBV30 and TRBJ2-6; D possibly corresponds to TRBD1 (5 bases). Germline loops: CDR1 GTSNPN, CDR2 SVGIG (reference sequence). CDR3 length: 15 residues. Trimming shortened V by 4 bases and J by 0 bases, and 10 bases separated the two germline ends. The CDR3 sequence: CAWKRQNSGANVLTF. The CDR3 bases that were read are TGTGCCTGGAAGCGACAGAACTCTGGGGCCAACGTC.

In the case of this clone: The read falls 3 residues short of the CDR3 end, and the missing part is taken from the germline J gene. The rearrangement joins TRBV7-2 to TRBJ1-4; TRBD1 agrees at 7 bases. CDR1 is SGHTA, CDR2 FQGNSA, per germline. Trimming cost V 3 bases and J 2 bases; bases outside gene matches: 3. CDR3 length: 15 residues. The DNA read from the CDR3 is TGTGCCAGCAGCTTCCAAGGGGGCACTAATGAAAAA. It encodes CASSFQGGTNEK. The whole CDR3 sequence reads CASSFQGGTNEKLFF.

With respect to this clone: The read gets to within 3 residues of the CDR3 end, and the germline J gene fills in the rest. The chain uses TRBV28 and TRBJ2-7; D uncertain. V was cut by 9 bases and J by 0 bases, with 9 bases left in between. CDR3 length: 12 amino acids. Germline CDR1 and CDR2: MDHEN and SYDVKM. The CDR3 reads CASSKLSYEQYF. Incomplete CDR3 DNA: TGTGCCAGTAGCAAACTCTCCTACGAG.

Notes on this clone: Read sequence stops 3 residues before the CDR3 end, and the germline J gene provides the missing end. This rearrangement joins TRBV20-1 to TRBJ2-5, with TRBD1 matching 7 bases. The CDR3 covers 16 residues. The trim removed 3 bases at V and 1 base at J, leaving 11 bases unmatched. Germline loops: CDR1 DFQATT, CDR2 SNEGSKA (reference sequence). The DNA read from the CDR3 is TGCAGTGCTAGGATTTGGGGGACAGAGTCCCAAGAGACC. This codes for CSARIWGTESQET. Given in full, the CDR3 is CSARIWGTESQETQYF.

A note on this clone: From the germline J gene comes the end of the CDR3, since the read stops 3 residues before it. The V gene is TRBV18, the J gene TRBJ2-1; tentatively, D is TRBD1 (5 bases). V lost 6 bases to trimming and J lost 3 bases, with 18 bases between them. Germline CDR1 is KGHSH and CDR2 is LQKENI. The CDR3 contains 16 residues. The CDR3 spells CASSPGSGQRYNEQFF. The sequenced part of the CDR3 DNA is TGTGCCAGCTCCCCCGGCTCCGGACAACGCTACAATGAG.

On this clone itself: The CDR3 end falls 3 residues outside the read, so it is completed with the germline J gene. The chain links TRBV19 to TRBJ1-4, with no clear D. From germline, CDR1 is LNHDA and CDR2 SQIVND (reference sequence). The V gene lost 0 bases and the J gene lost 8 bases, with 7 bases spanning the gap. This CDR3 comprises 13 residues. The DNA read from the CDR3 is TGTGCCAGTAGTATAGAGCGGCGGGAAAAA. Its protein product is CASSIERREK. The CDR3 in its entirety is CASSIERREKLFF.

By frequency, this clone registers medium-sized. Read sequence stops 3 residues before the CDR3 end, and the germline J gene provides the missing end. The genes are TRBV18 and TRBJ2-1; TRBD1 matches 8 bases. V dropped 6 bases and J dropped 9; count of bases not matched to a gene: 7. The CDR3 sequence is 13 residues long. The germline gives CDR1 KGHSH, CDR2 LQKENI. The CDR3 bases that were read are TGTGCCAGCTCGGCCGGGACAGGCCTTGAG. It translates to CASSAGTGLE. The complete CDR3 sequence is CASSAGTGLEQFF.